This is a list of T cell receptor beta chains from one sample in a study of blood T cell repertoires in COVID-19. Measured with immunoSEQ multiplex PCR; TCRdb has only the in-frame clones, and not every one. The sample has approximately 210,000 clones; 65% to 85% are singletons. The sample consisted of PBMCs or T cells enriched from blood (not recorded which). The receptors were sampled from a man aged 25-45 years with acute COVID-19. The CDR3 runs from the conserved cysteine through the conserved F or W. D genes are given only for firm matches. Clone size is given for some rows only: seen once, a few or many times, or a class if the clone is expanded.

>TRBD1|TRBV7-9|TRBJ1-5|-
TGTGCCAGCAGTCAGACAGGGGTCAATCAGCCCCAGCATTTT
CASSQTGVNQPQHF
>TRBD1|TRBV2|TRBJ2-5|-
TGTGCCAGCAGTGAAGTGAACAGGGGTGGGGAGACCCAGTACTTC
CASSEVNRGGETQYF
>TRBD1|TRBV5-1|TRBJ2-1|-
TGCGCCAGCAGCCCCCGGGACAGGGCCCACAATGAGCAGTTCTTC
CASSPRDRAHNEQFF
>TRBD2|TRBV11-2|TRBJ2-1|-
TGTGCCAGCAGCTTAGATAGCCTAGCGGGGGGCCCGACCTACAATGAGCAGTTCTTC
CASSLDSLAGGPTYNEQFF
>TRBD1|TRBV7-2|TRBJ1-5|-
TGTGCCAGCAGTCGCGGACAGGGACCTCAGCCCCAGCATTTT
CASSRGQGPQPQHF
>-|TRBV5-6|TRBJ2-7|once
TGTGCCAGCAGCTTGGGAGGAAGCCTGTACTTC
CASSLGGSLYF
>TRBD1|TRBV2|TRBJ1-4|-
TGTGCCAGCAGTCGGGACAGGGGAGTCGAAAAACTGTTTTTT
CASSRDRGVEKLFF
>-|TRBV12-3/TRBV12-4|TRBJ1-2|-
TGTGCCAGCACCGACAGGATTGGGTATGGCTACACCTTC
CASTDRIGYGYTF
>TRBD2|TRBV5-6|TRBJ2-2|-
TGTGCCAGCAGAAGGCTAGCGGGGTCCACCGGGGAGCTGTTTTTT
CASRRLAGSTGELFF
>-|TRBV6-5|TRBJ1-6|-
TGTGCCAGCAGTTTAAGGGGCGCGTATAATTCACCCCTCCACTTT
CASSLRGAYNSPLHF
>-|TRBV7-9|TRBJ1-2|once
TGTGCCAGCAGCCGCGTCTGGAGGTCTTATGGCTACACCTTC
CASSRVWRSYGYTF
>-|TRBV11-2|TRBJ2-7|-
TGTGCCAGCAGCTTAGATCACTCCTACGAGCAGTACTTC
CASSLDHSYEQYF
>-|TRBV28|TRBJ2-7|-
TGTGCCAGCAGTCCACCGGGGGGACACTACGAGCAGTACTTC
CASSPPGGHYEQYF
>-|TRBV2|TRBJ1-5|-
TGTGCCAGCAGCGCCGGTACGAGCAATCAGCCCCAGCATTTT
CASSAGTSNQPQHF
>-|TRBV28|TRBJ2-3|-
TGTGCCAGCAGTCCCCTGGCGGGGACCTCTAGCACAGATACGCAGTATTTT
CASSPLAGTSSTDTQYF
>-|TRBV19|TRBJ1-5|-
TGTGCCAGTAGTCGTTATAATCAGCCCCAGCATTTT
CASSRYNQPQHF
>-|TRBV3-1/TRBV3-2|TRBJ2-1|-
TGTGCCAGCAGCCAAGGTCCAGCGCCCACCCAGGAGCAGTTCTTC
CASSQGPAPTQEQFF
>TRBD1|TRBV11-3|TRBJ2-5|-
TGTGCCAGCAGCCTAAGTAGGGGGCAGCAAGAGACCCAGTACTTC
CASSLSRGQQETQYF
>-|TRBV24-1|TRBJ1-5|-
TGTGCCACCAGTGAGGGGCTGAATCAGCCCCAGCATTTT
CATSEGLNQPQHF
>TRBD2|TRBV5-1|TRBJ2-1|-
TGCGCCAGCAGCTTGGAGCCAGCGGGGGGGTACAATGAGCAGTTCTTC
CASSLEPAGGYNEQFF